This is a list of T cell receptor beta chains from one sample in a study of cytomegalovirus exposure and HLA in healthy donors. Repertoires were generated with immunoSEQ multiplex PCR, while TCRdb's copy carries only in-frame clones and drops some. The repertoire holds some 130,000 clones, 55% to 75% seen once, with approximately 2.6% in the top ten. The sample taken for sequencing was PBMCs. These receptors were collected from a human donor in good health. Both conserved end residues are part of each CDR3. D genes are given only for firm matches. Clone size is given for some rows only: seen once, a few or many times, or a class if the clone is expanded.

V gene: TRBV30; clone size: .; J gene: TRBJ1-1; D gene: TRBD1; CDR3 DNA: TGTGCCTACGACAGGGATGCTGAAGCTTTCTTT; CDR3 protein: CAYDRDAEAFF
V gene: TRBV2; clone size: .; J gene: TRBJ2-5; D gene: TRBD1; CDR3 DNA: TGTGCCAGCAGCGCAGACAGGGGAAGACAAGAGACCCAGTACTTC; CDR3 protein: CASSADRGRQETQYF
V gene: TRBV7-9; clone size: .; J gene: TRBJ2-2; D gene: .; CDR3 DNA: TGTGCCAGCAGCTTAACAGGGTACACCGGGGAGCTGTTTTTT; CDR3 protein: CASSLTGYTGELFF
V gene: TRBV5-8; clone size: .; J gene: TRBJ2-5; D gene: TRBD2; CDR3 DNA: TGTGCCAGCAGCTTAGAGCGGGGGGGCCCGGAGACCCAGTACTTC; CDR3 protein: CASSLERGGPETQYF
V gene: TRBV2; clone size: .; J gene: TRBJ2-7; D gene: TRBD2; CDR3 DNA: TGTGCCAGCAGTCCGGGTATTCGAGCGGGGACCTACGAGCAGTACTTC; CDR3 protein: CASSPGIRAGTYEQYF
V gene: TRBV27; clone size: .; J gene: TRBJ2-1; D gene: .; CDR3 DNA: TGTGCCAGCAGCTGGGCAGGGAACAATGAGCAGTTCTTC; CDR3 protein: CASSWAGNNEQFF
V gene: TRBV6-1; clone size: few; J gene: TRBJ2-7; D gene: TRBD1; CDR3 DNA: TGTGCCACGCGGGACAGGGTATCCGAGCAGTACTTC; CDR3 protein: CATRDRVSEQYF
V gene: TRBV7-3; clone size: few; J gene: TRBJ2-5; D gene: .; CDR3 DNA: TGTGCCAGCAGCTTATTCAGGGGTCCACAAGAGACCCAGTACTTC; CDR3 protein: CASSLFRGPQETQYF
V gene: TRBV5-1; clone size: once; J gene: TRBJ1-6; D gene: .; CDR3 DNA: TGCGCCAGCAGCTTGGACAGAACCTATAATTCACCCCTCCACTTT; CDR3 protein: CASSLDRTYNSPLHF
V gene: TRBV27; clone size: few; J gene: TRBJ1-1; D gene: TRBD1; CDR3 DNA: TGTGCCAGCAGCTCCTTCGTTGGACAGGGGTCCACTGAAGCTTTCTTT; CDR3 protein: CASSSFVGQGSTEAFF
V gene: TRBV6-1; clone size: .; J gene: TRBJ1-1; D gene: .; CDR3 DNA: TGTGCCATCACCTTACACAGGAACACTGAAGCTTTCTTT; CDR3 protein: CAITLHRNTEAFF
V gene: TRBV11-2; clone size: .; J gene: TRBJ2-2; D gene: TRBD1; CDR3 DNA: TGTGCCAGCACCGGGACAGGCAATAACACCGGGGAGCTGTTTTTT; CDR3 protein: CASTGTGNNTGELFF
V gene: TRBV19; clone size: .; J gene: TRBJ1-1; D gene: .; CDR3 DNA: TGTGCCAGTAGTAAGGGAGTGAACACTGAAGCTTTCTTT; CDR3 protein: CASSKGVNTEAFF
V gene: TRBV4-1; clone size: few; J gene: TRBJ2-2; D gene: .; CDR3 DNA: TGCGCCAGCAGCCAAGGTCGCGCCAGGGGCGGGGAGCTGTTTTTT; CDR3 protein: CASSQGRARGGELFF
V gene: TRBV2; clone size: .; J gene: TRBJ2-1; D gene: .; CDR3 DNA: TGTGCCAGCAGCGCGCAAACGATCTCCTACAATGAGCAGTTCTTC; CDR3 protein: CASSAQTISYNEQFF
V gene: TRBV11-1; clone size: .; J gene: TRBJ2-3; D gene: TRBD2; CDR3 DNA: TGTGCCAGCAGCTTAGGACTAGCAGGAGATACGCAGTATTTT; CDR3 protein: CASSLGLAGDTQYF
V gene: TRBV4-1; clone size: many; J gene: TRBJ2-5; D gene: TRBD2; CDR3 DNA: TGCGCCAGCAGCCAGGGAGGGCCTCAAGAGACCCAGTACTTC; CDR3 protein: CASSQGGPQETQYF
V gene: TRBV25-1; clone size: few; J gene: TRBJ1-3; D gene: .; CDR3 DNA: TGTGCCAGCAGCCCCCGTGGCAGGCCCTCTGGAAACACCATATATTTT; CDR3 protein: CASSPRGRPSGNTIYF
V gene: TRBV2; clone size: .; J gene: TRBJ2-5; D gene: TRBD1; CDR3 DNA: TGTGCCAGCAGCAGAGACAGGGTCGGGGAGACCCAGTACTTC; CDR3 protein: CASSRDRVGETQYF
V gene: TRBV7-7; clone size: .; J gene: TRBJ2-3; D gene: TRBD1; CDR3 DNA: TGTGCCAGCAGCTTTGACAGGGGAGATACGCAGTATTTT; CDR3 protein: CASSFDRGDTQYF
V gene: TRBV11-2; clone size: .; J gene: TRBJ2-5; D gene: TRBD2; CDR3 DNA: TGTGCCAGCAGCTTCGGACTAGCGGGGGGCCTAGGGGAGACCCAGTACTTC; CDR3 protein: CASSFGLAGGLGETQYF
V gene: TRBV5-8; clone size: .; J gene: TRBJ1-5; D gene: TRBD1; CDR3 DNA: TGTGCCAGCAGCTTGGTGGACAGGGTCAATCAGCCCCAGCATTTT; CDR3 protein: CASSLVDRVNQPQHF
V gene: TRBV7-2; clone size: .; J gene: TRBJ2-5; D gene: TRBD1; CDR3 DNA: TGTGCCAGCAGCAAGGGGACAGGGCCTCAAGAGACCCAGTACTTC; CDR3 protein: CASSKGTGPQETQYF
V gene: TRBV19; clone size: .; J gene: TRBJ1-3; D gene: .; CDR3 DNA: TGTGCCAGTGGTACAGGGTTCTCTGGAAACACCATATATTTT; CDR3 protein: CASGTGFSGNTIYF
V gene: TRBV30; clone size: .; J gene: TRBJ2-7; D gene: TRBD1; CDR3 DNA: TGTGCCTGGAGTTACGGGACAGGGAACGAGCAGTACTTC; CDR3 protein: CAWSYGTGNEQYF
V gene: TRBV5-1; clone size: .; J gene: TRBJ2-3; D gene: .; CDR3 DNA: TGCGCCAGCAGCTCGCTAGCCGCCAGCACAGATACGCAGTATTTT; CDR3 protein: CASSSLAASTDTQYF
V gene: TRBV27; clone size: .; J gene: TRBJ1-2; D gene: TRBD1; CDR3 DNA: TGTGCCAGCACCCGGACAGGGGGCAGGGGTGGCTACACCTTC; CDR3 protein: CASTRTGGRGGYTF
V gene: TRBV29-1; clone size: .; J gene: TRBJ2-3; D gene: TRBD1; CDR3 DNA: TGCAGCGACAACAGGGGGAAAACAGATACGCAGTATTTT; CDR3 protein: CSDNRGKTDTQYF
V gene: TRBV28; clone size: once; J gene: TRBJ1-5; D gene: .; CDR3 DNA: TGTGCCAGCAGTTTAATTAGGGGTACTAGCAATCAGCCCCAGCATTTT; CDR3 protein: CASSLIRGTSNQPQHF
V gene: TRBV20-1; clone size: .; J gene: TRBJ1-4; D gene: .; CDR3 DNA: TGCAGTGCCGGCGGTAATGAAAAACTGTTTTTT; CDR3 protein: CSAGGNEKLFF
V gene: TRBV15; clone size: .; J gene: TRBJ2-1; D gene: TRBD2; CDR3 DNA: TGTGCCACCAGCAGAGGAATTACTAGCGGGGGGGCTGATGAGCAGTTCTTC; CDR3 protein: CATSRGITSGGADEQFF
V gene: TRBV28; clone size: .; J gene: TRBJ1-2; D gene: TRBD1; CDR3 DNA: TGTGCCACCAGTCGAGAGGGACAGCCTATGAACTATGGCTACACCTTC; CDR3 protein: CATSREGQPMNYGYTF
V gene: TRBV4-3; clone size: .; J gene: TRBJ2-3; D gene: TRBD1; CDR3 DNA: TGCGCCAGCAGCCAAGCCCTGTTTTTGGGACAGAATACGCAGTATTTT; CDR3 protein: CASSQALFLGQNTQYF
V gene: TRBV4-2; clone size: .; J gene: TRBJ2-2; D gene: TRBD1; CDR3 DNA: TGTGCCAGCAATCCGTACAGGGGGAGGAACGGGGAGCTGTTTTTT; CDR3 protein: CASNPYRGRNGELFF
V gene: TRBV4-1; clone size: .; J gene: TRBJ1-1; D gene: TRBD1; CDR3 DNA: TGCGCCAGCAGCCCCGGGACAGGGCACATGAACACTGAAGCTTTCTTT; CDR3 protein: CASSPGTGHMNTEAFF
V gene: TRBV30; clone size: .; J gene: TRBJ2-7; D gene: TRBD2; CDR3 DNA: TGTGCCTGGAGTAGCGGGAGAAGCTCCTACGAGCAGTACTTC; CDR3 protein: CAWSSGRSSYEQYF
V gene: TRBV18; clone size: .; J gene: TRBJ1-5; D gene: .; CDR3 DNA: TGTGCCAGCTCAACGGGGTTTAATCAGCCCCAGCATTTT; CDR3 protein: CASSTGFNQPQHF
V gene: TRBV27; clone size: .; J gene: TRBJ2-1; D gene: TRBD2; CDR3 DNA: TGTGCCAGCAGTTTGCGGACTAGCGGGAGGTACTCCTACAATGAGCAGTTCTTC; CDR3 protein: CASSLRTSGRYSYNEQFF